Sequencing of this T cell receptor (beta chain) was carried out in a study of blood T cell repertoires in COVID-19. Overall study: Both acute and convalescent COVID-19 samples were obtained from the United States, Italy and Spain. Sources were T cells, B-cell-depleted T cells, or PBMCs; the material itself was cDNA or gDNA.

The CDR3 consists of 13 residues. Trimming stripped 6 bases from V and 2 bases from J, with 11 bases between. Germline V gives CDR1 MNHNY, CDR2 SVGAGI (reference sequence). During active infection, Seattle patients enrolled and were then monitored through disease. The authors' processing: Using reference gene primer amplification, nucleated cell counts were estimated. Libraries were prepared by immunoSEQ multiplex PCR; TCRdb keeps only in-frame clonotypes and omits some of them. The DNA gave D and trimming, while V, J and clone size come from that table. Counted here are about 95,000 clones, about nine tenths occurring once; the ten biggest clones make up under 5.5%.

The receptor was isolated from a man in his 60s with COVID-19, enrolled during active disease. The rearrangement links TRBV6-6 to TRBJ2-7; a possible D gene is TRBD1 (5 bases). Source material: peripheral blood. Written as DNA, the CDR3 is TGTGCCAGCAGAACGGACACCGCCTACGAGCAGTACTTC. This translates into CASRTDTAYEQYF.